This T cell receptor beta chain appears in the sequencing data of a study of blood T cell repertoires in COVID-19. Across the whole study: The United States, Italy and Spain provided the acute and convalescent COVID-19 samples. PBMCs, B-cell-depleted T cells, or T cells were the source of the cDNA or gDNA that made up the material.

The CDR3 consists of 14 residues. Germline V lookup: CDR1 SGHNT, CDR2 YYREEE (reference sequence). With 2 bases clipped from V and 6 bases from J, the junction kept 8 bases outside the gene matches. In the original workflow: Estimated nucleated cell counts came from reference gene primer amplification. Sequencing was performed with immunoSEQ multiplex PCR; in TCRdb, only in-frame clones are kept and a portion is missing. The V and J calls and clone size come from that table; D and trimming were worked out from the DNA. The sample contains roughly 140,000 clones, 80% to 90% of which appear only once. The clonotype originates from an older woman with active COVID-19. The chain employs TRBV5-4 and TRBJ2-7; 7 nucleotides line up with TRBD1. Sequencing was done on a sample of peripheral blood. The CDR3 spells CASSLRQGLAEQYF. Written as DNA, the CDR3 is TGTGCCAGCAGCTTAAGACAGGGTCTCGCCGAGCAGTACTTC.